What follows are 30 T cell receptor beta chains derived from one specimen sequenced in a study of immune evolution from preneoplasia to lung adenocarcinoma. Sequenced by immunoSEQ multiplex PCR; TCRdb stores in-frame clones only, minus some. The sample includes more than 10,000 clones, roughly 80% of them seen just once. Sequencing was done on a sample of FFPE normal lung tissue adjacent to the tumor. The receptors here all came from a person in their sixties or seventies with lung adenocarcinoma. Some clones in this sample may be carry-over from other donors' samples.

V and J are TRBV29-1 and TRBJ2-1; 11 bases are shared with TRBD2. This CDR3 has 18 amino acids. Losses at the gene ends were 3 bases for V and 2 bases for J; bases not matched to a gene: 12. Germline assignment: CDR1 SQVTM and CDR2 ANQGSEA. CDR3: CSVESTSGESKPYNEQFF. The CDR3 nucleotides read TGCAGCGTTGAGTCGACTAGCGGGGAAAGTAAACCCTACAATGAGCAGTTCTTC.

The chain joins TRBV11-3 to TRBJ2-5; tentatively, D is TRBD2 (5 bases). This CDR3 contains 13 residues. With 6 bases removed from V and 7 bases from J, the gap between germline ends came to 15 bases. CDR1 SGHNT and CDR2 YENEEA come from the germline V gene. In nucleotides, the CDR3 is TGTGCCAGCAGGTCCACTCCACGGGGGACCCAGTACTTC. Translated, it gives CASRSTPRGTQYF.

V gene TRBV19 combines with J gene TRBJ2-1; 8 bases map to TRBD1. Germline V gives CDR1 LNHDA, CDR2 SQIVND (reference sequence). The CDR3 is 13 residues long. J gave up 5 bases and V 9 bases, and 6 bases lay outside the gene matches. DNA of the CDR3: TGTGCCAGCAACCGGGACAGGAACAATGAGCAGTTCTTC. This sequence encodes CASNRDRNNEQFF.

The rearrangement links TRBV11-2 to TRBJ2-2; D remains ambiguous. Germline values: CDR1 SGHAT, CDR2 FQNNGV. V dropped 1 base and J dropped 4 bases, with 4 bases sitting between them. The CDR3 is 13 residues long. CDR3 in DNA: TGTGCCAGCAGCTTAGCCCTCACCGGGGAGCTGTTTTTT. Amino acid sequence: CASSLALTGELFF. The full variable domain, rest sourced from reference TRBV11-2 and TRBJ2-2, is EAGVAQSPRYKIIEKRQSVAFWCNPISGHATLYWYQQILGQGPKLLIQFQNNGVVDDSQLPKDRFSAERLKGVDSTLKIQPAKLEDSAVYLCASSLALTGELFFGEGSRLTVL.

J is TRBJ2-2 and V is TRBV7-3; D gene ambiguous. Germline V lookup: CDR1 SGHTA, CDR2 FQGTGA. The CDR3 runs to 13 residues. With 5 bases removed from V and 4 bases from J, the gap between germline ends came to 8 bases. The CDR3 bases are TGTGCCAGCAGCCAATCGTCCACCGGGGAGCTGTTTTTT. Translating gives CASSQSSTGELFF.

This clone was recorded once. The V call is TRBV7-9, the J call TRBJ2-3; 10 nucleotides agree with TRBD2. This CDR3 spans 17 amino acids. In germline, CDR1 is SEHNR, CDR2 FQNEAQ (reference sequence). The trim removed 1 base at V and 3 bases at J, leaving 7 bases unmatched. CDR3 residues: CASSLGASGSRTDTQYF. Here the CDR3 DNA reads TGTGCCAGCAGCTTAGGGGCTAGCGGGAGTCGGACAGATACGCAGTATTTT.

The gene calls are TRBV19 and TRBJ2-1; 14 nucleotides match TRBD2. The J segment lost 0 bases and the V segment lost 5 bases, leaving 6 bases of the junction unmatched. There are 18 residues in the CDR3. Germline values: CDR1 LNHDA, CDR2 SQIVND (reference sequence). The CDR3 region has the DNA TGTGCCAGTAGTTCCCGACTAGCGGGAGGGCTCTCCTACAATGAGCAGTTCTTC. Translated: CASSSRLAGGLSYNEQFF.

The genes are TRBV11-2 and TRBJ2-1, with D perhaps matching TRBD2 (6 bases). CDR3 size: 15 residues. The V end was cut by 1 base, the J end by 4 bases, with 11 bases between. Germline V CDR1 and CDR2: SGHAT, FQNNGV. The CDR3 bases are TGTGCCAGCAGCTTAGGGGGGACTGGATACAATGAGCAGTTCTTC. This translates into CASSLGGTGYNEQFF.

As concerns this clone: Other DNA sequences in the sample encode the same CDR3. The chain combines TRBV5-1 with TRBJ2-5, with 7 bases matching TRBD1. This CDR3 region has 13 residues. Per germline, CDR1 SGHRS and CDR2 YFSETQ. Trimming cost V 1 base and J 4 bases; bases outside gene matches: 1. CDR3 sequence reads: CASSLPGGETQYF. CDR3 sequence (DNA): TGCGCCAGCAGCTTGCCAGGGGGAGAGACCCAGTACTTC.

This clone is classed as medium-sized (0.01 to 0.1%). The J gene is TRBJ2-1, the V gene TRBV27, with TRBD1 matching over 8 bases. CDR3 length: 16 residues. The germline gives CDR1 MNHEY, CDR2 SMNVEV (reference sequence). V shed 0 bases, J shed 5 bases, and the junction held 6 bases outside the gene matches. The CDR3 DNA reads TGTGCCAGCAGTTTATCCGGGACAGGAGCCAACAATGAGCAGTTCTTC. Translating gives CASSLSGTGANNEQFF.

The chain couples TRBV28 to TRBJ2-7; the D is unclear. Trimming removed 1 base at V and 12 bases at J, with 13 bases between. The CDR3 loop spans 12 amino acids. Looked up from germline, CDR1 is MDHEN and CDR2 is SYDVKM. DNA of the CDR3: TGTGCCAGCAGTTTATACCGGGCACCTCCGTACTTC. It yields the protein CASSLYRAPPYF.

The J gene is TRBJ1-3, the V gene TRBV30, with a tentative D call TRBD1 (6 bases). This CDR3 contains 14 residues. Germline V gives CDR1 GTSNPN, CDR2 SVGIG (reference sequence). V shed 0 bases and J shed 6 bases, with 12 bases lying between them. Written as DNA, the CDR3 is TGTGCCTGGAGTGTGGTGGGGGGCGTAAACACCATATATTTT. Its translation is CAWSVVGGVNTIYF.

This clone was seen a few times. The CDR3 region is CASSPLTPSSGNTIYF. The CDR3 region has the DNA TGTGCCAGCAGCCCTCTGACACCCAGCTCTGGAAACACCATATATTTT. The chain uses TRBV9 and TRBJ1-3, with unresolved D. CDR1 is SGDLS and CDR2 is YYNGEE in the germline V gene. The CDR3 length is 16 residues. The germline V and J ends were trimmed by 4 bases and 0 bases, with 14 bases remaining between them.

This clone was detected once. The chain carries TRBV7-2 and TRBJ1-1; no firm D call. The CDR3 length is 14 residues. The ends were cut back, 5 bases at V and 6 bases at J, with 16 bases in the middle. CDR1 is SGHTA and CDR2 is FQGNSA in the germline V gene. The CDR3 DNA follows: TGTGCCAGCAGCCGAGTGGAGGGTGGCGCTGAAGCTTTCTTT. Translating gives CASSRVEGGAEAFF.

This CDR3 is CASSSRLGTQYF. For the CDR3, the DNA is TGTGCCAGCAGCTCACGGCTGGGCACGCAGTATTTT. The rearrangement uses TRBV7-2 and TRBJ2-3; D unresolved. The CDR3 extends over 12 amino acids. The germline CDR1 and CDR2 sequences are SGHTA and FQGNSA. The V gene lost 4 bases and the J gene lost 9 bases, with 11 bases spanning the gap.

This chain connects TRBV5-1 to TRBJ2-1, with 10 bases that match TRBD2. J gave up 3 bases and V 6 bases, and 6 bases lay outside the gene matches. This CDR3 spans 15 amino acids. Germline CDR1 and CDR2: SGHRS and YFSETQ. The CDR3 DNA follows: TGCGCCAGCAAGCGGGAGGGTTATTACTACAATGAGCAGTTCTTC. It translates to CASKREGYYYNEQFF.

This sequence joins TRBV4-2 and TRBJ2-7; maybe TRBD2 (6 bases). This CDR3 region has 16 residues. Trimming took 0 bases from V and 1 from J, leaving 13 bases between them. Germline V gene lookup returns CDR1 LGHNA and CDR2 YNFKEQ. This CDR3 reads CASSQDQIAASYEQYF. In nucleotides, the CDR3 is TGTGCCAGCAGCCAAGATCAGATAGCGGCTTCCTACGAGCAGTACTTC.

This chain connects TRBV7-3 to TRBJ2-2; D is perhaps TRBD1 or TRBD2 (6 bases each). The CDR3 totals 14 residues. V lost 3 bases and J lost 5, with 10 bases in between. CDR1 and CDR2 from the germline V gene are SGHTA and FQGTGA. This CDR3 is CASSLGGETGELFF. DNA for the CDR3: TGTGCCAGCAGCTTGGGGGGCGAGACCGGGGAGCTGTTTTTT.

This chain connects TRBV30 to TRBJ2-1; possibly TRBD2 for D (5 bases). V lost 1 base and J 5 bases, leaving 12 bases between the germline ends. The CDR3 totals 14 residues. The germline V gene has CDR1 GTSNPN and CDR2 SVGIG (reference sequence). The CDR3 DNA follows: TGTGCCTGGAGTGGCCTTGAGCGGAACAATGAGCAGTTCTTC. Its protein is CAWSGLERNNEQFF. Based on the CDR3 plus reference TRBV30 and TRBJ2-1, the full variable domain is SQTIHQWPATLVQPVGSPLSLECTVEGTSNPNLYWYRQAAGRGLQLLFYSVGIGQISSEVPQNLSASRPQDRQFILSSKKLLLSDSGFYLCAWSGLERNNEQFFGPGTRLTVL.

The chain links TRBV7-8 to TRBJ1-5; unclear D gene. The V end was cut by 5 bases, the J end by 5 bases, with 7 bases between. Germline V gene data show CDR1 as SGHVS and CDR2 as FQNEAQ. The CDR3 loop spans 12 amino acids. DNA for the CDR3: TGTGCCAGCAGCCCGCTTTATCAGCCCCAGCATTTT. Translating it yields CASSPLYQPQHF.

The gene calls are TRBV28 and TRBJ2-7; D may be TRBD1 (6 bases). Trimming left V 3 bases short and J 6 bases short, with 12 bases between. This CDR3 has 13 amino acids. Germline CDR1 reads MDHEN; CDR2 reads SYDVKM. Here the CDR3 reads CASSFITGIEQYF. The CDR3 region has the DNA TGTGCCAGCAGTTTTATAACAGGGATCGAGCAGTACTTC. The full variable domain, its missing parts supplied by reference TRBV28 and TRBJ2-7, is DVKVTQSSRYLVKRTGEKVFLECVQDMDHENMFWYRQDPGLGLRLIYFSYDVKMKEKGDIPEGYSVSREKKERFSLILESASTNQTSMYLCASSFITGIEQYFGPGTRLTVT.

This clone ranks as medium-sized (0.01 to 0.1%). The chain uses TRBV28 and TRBJ1-1; D remains ambiguous. Looked up from germline, CDR1 is MDHEN and CDR2 is SYDVKM. V lost 6 bases, J lost 6 bases, and 8 bases lay in between. CDR3 size: 11 residues. The CDR3 DNA sequence: TGTGCCAGCAGAAGACTCGCTGAAGCTTTCTTT. This gives the protein CASRRLAEAFF.

The table lists this clone with a few counts. This chain joins TRBV7-9 and TRBJ2-7, with 10 bases identical to TRBD1. The junction had 8 bases not matched to a gene; V was cut back by 7 bases and J by 5 bases. Germline V CDR1 and CDR2: SEHNR, FQNEAQ (reference sequence). This CDR3 has 14 residues. The CDR3 coding sequence is TGTGCCAGCAACCCGGGACAGGGGTACAACGAGCAGTACTTC. It yields the protein CASNPGQGYNEQYF.

The V call is TRBV10-2, the J call TRBJ2-4; no firm D call. CDR3 length equals 16 residues. The germline V gene has CDR1 WSHSY and CDR2 SAAADI. The V end was cut by 0 bases, the J end by 4 bases, with 13 bases between. In nucleotides, the CDR3 is TGCGCCAGCAGTGAGTCTGGCAACATGGCAAAAAACATTCAGTACTTC. It is translated as CASSESGNMAKNIQYF.

This rearrangement joins TRBV9 to TRBJ2-5; possible D gene TRBD2, 5 bases. Per germline, CDR1 SGDLS and CDR2 YYNGEE. The CDR3 has 14 amino acids. Trimming shortened V by 4 bases and J by 1 base, and 11 bases separated the two germline ends. In nucleotides, the CDR3 is TGTGCCAGCAGCCCCCTTCGGGGCCAAGAGACCCAGTACTTC. This translates into CASSPLRGQETQYF.

V and J are TRBV29-1 and TRBJ2-4, with 8 bases that match TRBD2. CDR1 and CDR2 from the germline V gene are SQVTM and ANQGSEA. This CDR3 is 13 amino acids long. J lost 8 bases, V lost 5 bases, and 8 bases had no gene match. CDR3 bases: TGCAGCGTTCAAGCGGGAGTGAGGGACATTCAGTACTTC. It encodes CSVQAGVRDIQYF.

V gene TRBV6-5 combines with J gene TRBJ1-5; D is possibly TRBD1 (6 bases). V shed 0 bases and J shed 5 bases, with 11 bases lying between them. Looked up from germline, CDR1 is MNHEY and CDR2 is SVGAGI. This CDR3 is built from 15 residues. The CDR3, as DNA: TGTGCCAGCAGTTACTCGAGGGGGGGGGATCAGCCCCAGCATTTT. It is translated as CASSYSRGGDQPQHF.

This clone was counted only a few times. The chain joins TRBV4-1 to TRBJ1-4, with a tentative D call TRBD1 (6 bases). Trimming cost V 1 base and J 4 bases, with 10 bases left between them. CDR1 and CDR2 from the germline V gene are MGHRA and YSYEKL. CDR3 length: 15 residues. DNA for the CDR3: TGCGCCAGCAGCCAAGTTCAGGGGAGTAATGAAAAACTGTTTTTT. Translation: CASSQVQGSNEKLFF.

V usage is TRBV4-1 and J usage is TRBJ2-7; D remains ambiguous. The length of the CDR3 is 13 residues. Germline V gene sequence: CDR1 MGHRA, CDR2 YSYEKL. Trimming shortened V by 1 base and J by 4 bases, and 8 bases separated the two germline ends. The CDR3 DNA sequence: TGCGCCAGCAGCCAAGGGGGAATTTACGAGCAGTACTTC. Its protein product is CASSQGGIYEQYF.

This clone appeared a few times. The chain recombines TRBV5-1 with TRBJ2-2; D is undetermined. There are 13 residues in the CDR3. Deletions cut 4 bases from V and 4 bases from J, with 8 bases between. CDR1 SGHRS and CDR2 YFSETQ come from the germline V gene. The CDR3 reads CASSRTPTGELFF. In DNA, the CDR3 is TGCGCCAGCAGCCGCACCCCCACCGGGGAGCTGTTTTTT.